This TCR beta chain was captured in a study of identical twins. This clonotype was seen a few times. Its antigen is not known. Template switching added a universal primer site; cDNA carried unique molecular identifiers. One entry per CDR3 protein, called by TCRdb with MiXCR from the 5' RACE reads. The sample holds some 710,000 distinct CDR3 sequences, 6% to 6.5% seen once. General study results and limits: There were fewer insertions in abundant cord blood beta clonotypes, but memory repertoires showed no such pattern. Within beta out-of-frame sequences, the excess sharing observed between twins was weaker.

Sequencing was carried out using naive T cells sorted from blood. The TCR comes from a young man in good health.

CDR3 in DNA: TGTGCCAGTAGTAGCGAAACGGGGCAGGGGGCCAAAAACATTCAGTACTTC. Its translation is CASSSETGQGAKNIQYF. The rearrangement links TRBV19 to TRBJ2-4; D is perhaps TRBD1 (6 bases). Germline V lookup: CDR1 LNHDA, CDR2 SQIVND (reference sequence). Deletions cut 4 bases from V and 1 base from J, with 17 bases between. The CDR3 length is 17 residues.